Described below is a single T cell receptor (beta chain) sequence and its context. Its antigen target is currently unknown. Within one base of it there is no much larger clone, and no base qualities were kept. The data derive from a study of T cell responses to AZD1222 COVID-19 vaccine (dated by TCRdb to the early 2020s). Context from the whole study: A total of 233 trial participants underwent TCR sequencing, of whom 200 to 220 had received two doses of AZD1222 and 26 had received two doses of the MenACWY control vaccine. Trial participants were enrolled by age into subgroups of 18-55, 56-69 and 70-plus years, and about 150, 27 and 61 TCR-sequenced participants, respectively, were included in these subgroups. What the work shows at the level of the full study, not this receptor alone: Most participants were white British and females outnumbered males, and the authors suggested that clonal diversity may have been underestimated. Epitopes outside the regions mutated in the B.1.351 and B.1.1.7 variants were reportedly recognized by nearly half of the unique spike-specific TCRs. The vaccine-associated CD4 TCRs covered the entire spike protein, and the dominant responses fell in regions 160-218 and 743-854. Because no day 14 peak-response samples were available, the repertoires could be characterized only after the peak T cell response. In the small 56-69-year group, the increase in depth fell short of significance, most likely because of low power. Spike-specific TCR breadth and depth rose significantly after two AZD1222 doses compared with day 0 and with MenACWY recipients. Conclusions about previously exposed vaccinees are limited because only five to seven AZD1222 recipients were SARS-CoV-2 seropositive at baseline.

The CDR3 runs 15 residues from the cysteine to the phenylalanine. The CDR3 DNA has 45 bases and is translated from base 1. From a lookup of the germline V gene (reference sequence), CDR1 and CDR2 are LNHDA and SQIVND. V drops 6 bases and J drops 1 base, leaving 15 bases in between. This specimen's time point label, interpreted: about 28 days (+/-7) after the second vaccine dose. AZD1222 recipients with second doses at about 4 weeks or about 12 weeks were pooled, because spike-specific TCR depth and breadth did not differ between schedules. The vaccinee samples were drawn from two UK trials, COV001 and COV002, one of which was a single-blind randomized controlled phase 2/3 trial testing AZD1222 (ChAdOx1 nCoV-19) in healthy adults. For TCRbeta chain sequencing, PBMC samples from trial participants were taken at day 0 and at day 28 after the second dose. The CDR3 regions of human TCRbeta chains were subjected to immunosequencing. The authors' analysis ran thus. TCRs in the repertoires were matched against a reference library of SARS-CoV-2-specific TCRs that had been generated with the MIRA antigen-specificity platform. Breadth was defined as the fraction of unique TCRs that were SARS-CoV-2-associated. Depth was defined as the fraction of total T cells that were SARS-CoV-2-associated. Each spike-specific TCR was assigned to its reactive spike region and to a CD4 or CD8 class using the MIRA data. Log10-transformed breadth and depth values were compared by one-way ANOVA with Sidak's multiple comparisons tests. The immuneACCESS repertoire file appears here via TCRdb, limited to in-frame rearrangements. These files lack a portion of the clones; in checked studies, under half of the deficit traces to unresolved V genes, and the cause of the others is not known. V, J and clone size are those of that table, while D and trimming were read from the DNA. This sample comprises fewer than 150,000 clones, around nine tenths of them detected only once. The ten biggest clones cover approximately 3.5% of the sample.

This chain is built from TRBV19 and TRBJ1-1; TRBD1 could be the D gene, as 6 bases match. The clonotype originates from an adult who received the AZD1222 COVID-19 vaccine. The starting material was peripheral blood, obtained 28 days after the second AZD1222 dose. CDR3 region: CASREFNRENTEAFF. In nucleotides, the sequence is TGTGCCAGTAGAGAATTCAACAGGGAGAACACTGAAGCTTTCTTT.